These 10 T cell receptor beta chains were sequenced from one sample in a study of blood T cell repertoires in COVID-19 (dated by TCRdb to about 2020). Libraries were built with the immunoSEQ multiplex PCR assay. TCRdb limited this immuneACCESS table to in-frame rearrangements with V and J called. A share of clones is missing; checked studies link under half to unresolved V genes, and the rest is unexplained. The sample data list under 250,000 clones, and approximately 85% of these were observed just once. The biggest ten clones account for 2.9% of the sample. Sequencing was done on a sample of peripheral blood. These TCRs come from a man aged 50 to 59 who had recovered from COVID-19.

This chain joins TRBV24-1 and TRBJ2-1; possible D gene TRBD2, 6 bases. The CDR3 has 14 residues. Deletions cut 4 bases from V and 9 bases from J, with 15 bases between. Germline-derived CDR1 and CDR2 are KGHDR and SFDVKD. The CDR3 DNA sequence: TGTGCCACCAGTGACTCTGAACTAGCTATTGAGCAGTTCTTC. Translated: CATSDSELAIEQFF.

The rearrangement joins TRBV5-1 to TRBJ1-1; D perhaps matches TRBD1 (6 bases). The CDR3 is 15 residues long. V was cut by 0 bases and J by 3 bases, with 12 bases left in between. The germline CDR1 and CDR2 sequences are SGHRS and YFSETQ. The CDR3 loop reads CASSLVGGRDTEAFF. The CDR3, as DNA: TGCGCCAGCAGCTTGGTAGGGGGTCGGGACACTGAAGCTTTCTTT. The complete variable domain, with remaining parts taken from reference TRBV5-1 and TRBJ1-1, reads KAGVTQTPRYLIKTRGQQVTLSCSPISGHRSVSWYQQTPGQGLQFLFEYFSETQRNKGNFPGRFSGRQFSNSRSEMNVSTLELGDSALYLCASSLVGGRDTEAFFGQGTRLTVV.

The chain has TRBV9 and TRBJ2-1; TRBD1 agrees at 10 bases. This CDR3 contains 20 residues. Trimming took 4 bases from V and 0 from J; bases not matched to a gene: 16. The V gene's germline CDR1 is SGDLS and CDR2 YYNGEE. CDR3 residues: CASSLSQGQGVGSSYNEQFF. The CDR3 DNA reads TGTGCCAGCAGCCTCAGCCAAGGACAGGGGGTGGGTAGCTCCTACAATGAGCAGTTCTTC.

The chain carries TRBV24-1 and TRBJ1-5, with 7 bases lining up with TRBD1. The CDR3 length is 20 residues. The V gene end was trimmed by 5 bases and the J gene end by 1 base; junction bases not matched to a gene: 19. Per the germline V gene, CDR1 is KGHDR and CDR2 is SFDVKD. CDR3 region: CATSGRQGERLVLSNQPQHF. The CDR3 DNA is TGTGCCACCAGTGGTAGACAGGGCGAGAGGTTAGTTTTGAGCAATCAGCCCCAGCATTTT.

This chain links TRBV28 with TRBJ1-2; no clear D gene. V dropped 3 bases and J dropped 3 bases, with 8 bases sitting between them. The germline gives CDR1 MDHEN, CDR2 SYDVKM. CDR3 length: 13 amino acids. As DNA, the CDR3 is TGTGCCAGCAGTTTTTCCAGTGACTATGGCTACACCTTC. This encodes CASSFSSDYGYTF.

This chain uses TRBV19 with TRBJ2-7; D is possibly TRBD2 (6 bases). V lost 2 bases and J lost 3, with 11 bases in between. The CDR3 contains 14 residues. Germline CDR1 and CDR2: LNHDA and SQIVND (reference sequence). The CDR3 sequence is CASSIRRGGYEQYF. As DNA, the CDR3 is TGTGCCAGTAGTATACGGAGGGGCGGCTACGAGCAGTACTTC.

This sequence joins TRBV9 and TRBJ2-7; 14 bases align to TRBD2. CDR1 SGDLS and CDR2 YYNGEE come from the germline V gene. The V and J ends lost 3 bases and 5 bases, in that order; junction bases with no gene match: 13. This CDR3 has 18 amino acids. The DNA of the CDR3 is TGTGCCAGCAGCGGTCAGGGGAAGACTAGCGGGAGGGCGGACGAGCAGTACTTC. This translates into CASSGQGKTSGRADEQYF.

This sequence joins TRBV5-6 and TRBJ2-5; the D gene is possibly TRBD1 (6 bases). Germline V gives CDR1 SGHDT, CDR2 YYEEEE. CDR3 length equals 14 residues. Trimming stripped 0 bases from V and 5 bases from J, with 11 bases between. The CDR3 DNA reads TGTGCCAGCAGCTTGGGCAGGGGTGAGGAGACCCAGTACTTC. It specifies CASSLGRGEETQYF.

Points on this clone: Other DNA sequences within the sample encode an identical CDR3. This chain joins TRBV28 and TRBJ2-5; D perhaps matches TRBD1 (5 bases). Germline V lookup: CDR1 MDHEN, CDR2 SYDVKM. The CDR3 covers 14 residues. Trimming shortened V by 2 bases and J by 2 bases, and 9 bases separated the two germline ends. CDR3 sequence: CASSLSRDQETQYF. In DNA form, the CDR3 reads TGTGCCAGCAGTTTAAGCAGGGATCAAGAGACCCAGTACTTC.

The rearrangement links TRBV30 to TRBJ2-1; TRBD2 agrees at 13 bases. Trimming took 2 bases from V and 4 from J; bases not matched to a gene: 2. The CDR3 loop spans 15 amino acids. Germline V gene data show CDR1 as GTSNPN and CDR2 as SVGIG (reference sequence). The CDR3 spells CAWSLLAGGYNEQFF. The DNA for the CDR3 is TGTGCCTGGAGTTTACTAGCGGGAGGGTACAATGAGCAGTTCTTC.